This TCR beta chain is from a study of T-cell memory formation after mild COVID-19. Study outcomes and limitations: Mainly CM and EM harbored the contracting CD4+ clones; mainly EMRA harbored the CD8+ ones.

Trimming removed 1 base at V and 2 bases at J, with 13 bases between. CDR3 length: 16 amino acids. Germline V gene sequence: CDR1 SGHRS, CDR2 YFSETQ. TCRdb reanalysed the 5' RACE reads using MiXCR and keeps one entry per CDR3 protein. Of some 120,000 distinct CDR3 sequences listed, approximately 16% are singletons. A word on this clonotype: Its antigen is unidentified.

The chain carries TRBV5-1 and TRBJ2-1, with a possible D match to TRBD2 (6 bases). The sequence derives from an adult woman who had mild COVID-19 (a few samples of this study predate the infection). Cell type and time point are not known. The source material was PBMCs or a T cell subset sorted from them (not recorded which). In DNA, the CDR3 is TGCGCCAGCAGCTTGTGGCGGGACTTTACCTACAATGAGCAGTTCTTC. This gives the protein CASSLWRDFTYNEQFF.